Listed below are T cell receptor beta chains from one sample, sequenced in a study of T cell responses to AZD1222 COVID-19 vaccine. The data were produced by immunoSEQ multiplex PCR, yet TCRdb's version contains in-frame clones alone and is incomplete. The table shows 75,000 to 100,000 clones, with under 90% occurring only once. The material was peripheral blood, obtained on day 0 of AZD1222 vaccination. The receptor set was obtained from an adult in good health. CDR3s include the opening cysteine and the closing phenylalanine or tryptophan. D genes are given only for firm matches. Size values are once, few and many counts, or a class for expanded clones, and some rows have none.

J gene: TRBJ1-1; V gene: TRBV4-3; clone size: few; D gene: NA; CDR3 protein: CASSQVGRTDLNTEAFF; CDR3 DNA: TGCGCCAGCAGCCAAGTAGGGAGGACAGACCTGAACACTGAAGCTTTCTTT
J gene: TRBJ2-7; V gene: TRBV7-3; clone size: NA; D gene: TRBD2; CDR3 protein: CASSPFGGSGYEQYF; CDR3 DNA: TGTGCCAGCAGCCCCTTTGGCGGGAGCGGTTACGAGCAGTACTTC
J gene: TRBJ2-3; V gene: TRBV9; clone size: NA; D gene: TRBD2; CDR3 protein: CASSVATSGVYTQYF; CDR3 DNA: TGTGCCAGCAGCGTAGCGACTAGCGGGGTATATACGCAGTATTTT
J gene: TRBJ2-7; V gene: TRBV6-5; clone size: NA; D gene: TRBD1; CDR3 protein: CASRPGQGGTYEQYF; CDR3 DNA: TGTGCCAGCAGACCGGGACAGGGAGGAACCTACGAGCAGTACTTC
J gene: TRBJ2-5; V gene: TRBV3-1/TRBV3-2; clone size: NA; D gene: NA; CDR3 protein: CASSPDYPQEVTQYF; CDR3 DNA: TGTGCCAGCAGCCCGGACTATCCTCAGGAAGTGACCCAGTACTTC
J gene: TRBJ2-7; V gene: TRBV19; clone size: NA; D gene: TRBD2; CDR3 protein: CASSGAGLSYEQYF; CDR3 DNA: TGTGCCAGTAGTGGAGCGGGGCTGTCCTACGAGCAGTACTTC
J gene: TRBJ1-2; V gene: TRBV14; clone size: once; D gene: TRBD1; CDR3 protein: CASSQLGQGNYGYTF; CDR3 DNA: TGTGCCAGCAGCCAATTGGGACAGGGCAACTATGGCTACACCTTC
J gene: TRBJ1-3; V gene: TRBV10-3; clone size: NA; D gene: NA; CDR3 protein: CAIGTGGNTIYF; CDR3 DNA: TGTGCCATCGGGACGGGAGGAAACACCATATATTTT
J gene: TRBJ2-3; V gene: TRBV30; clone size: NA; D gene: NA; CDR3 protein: CAQWGRADTQYF; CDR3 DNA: TGTGCCCAGTGGGGTCGCGCAGATACGCAGTATTTT
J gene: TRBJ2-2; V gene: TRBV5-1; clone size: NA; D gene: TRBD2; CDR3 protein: CASSLVTSATNTGELFF; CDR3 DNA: TGCGCCAGCAGCTTGGTAACTAGCGCAACGAACACCGGGGAGCTGTTTTTT
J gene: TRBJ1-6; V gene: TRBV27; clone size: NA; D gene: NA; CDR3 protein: CASSLYPRSPLHF; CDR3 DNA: TGTGCCAGCAGTTTATATCCCCGTTCACCCCTCCACTTT
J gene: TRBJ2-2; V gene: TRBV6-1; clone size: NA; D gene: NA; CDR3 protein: CASSEARTATGELFF; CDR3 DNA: TGTGCCAGCAGTGAAGCGCGAACAGCCACCGGGGAGCTGTTTTTT
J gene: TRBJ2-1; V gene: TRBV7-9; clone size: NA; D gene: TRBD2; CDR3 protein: CASSPSSGGKPSYNEQFF; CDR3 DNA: TGTGCCAGCAGCCCCTCCTCCGGGGGGAAACCATCCTACAATGAGCAGTTCTTC
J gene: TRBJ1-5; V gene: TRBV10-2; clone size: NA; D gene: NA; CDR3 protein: CASSESGYSNQPQHF; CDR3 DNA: TGCGCCAGCAGTGAGTCGGGGTATAGCAATCAGCCCCAGCATTTT
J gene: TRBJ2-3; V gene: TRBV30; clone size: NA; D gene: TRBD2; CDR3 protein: CAGTGLATDTQYF; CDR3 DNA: TGTGCCGGGACGGGACTAGCTACAGATACGCAGTATTTT